The 22 T cell receptor beta chains below were found in one sample sequenced in a study of shared clonotypes between healthy human individuals. The repertoire was sequenced with immunoSEQ multiplex PCR; TCRdb's copy has only in-frame clones and lacks some. The sample holds 1,100,000 or so clones, around 78% seen once. The sample taken for sequencing was memory CD4+ T cells from PBMCs. Subset in this sample: CD45RA-negative fraction. The receptors shown here come from a man aged 18-30 years in good health. Some clones in this sample may be carry-over from other donors' samples.

This rearrangement joins TRBV2 to TRBJ1-1; 7 bases match TRBD1. V was pared by 4 bases and J by 0 bases, with 2 bases of the junction left unmatched. CDR1 is SNHLY and CDR2 is FYNNEI in the germline V gene. This CDR3 contains 14 residues. The CDR3 DNA reads as TGTGCCAGCAGTGTGGACAGGCTGAACACTGAAGCTTTCTTT. This codes for CASSVDRLNTEAFF.

Only a few counts were recorded for this clone. The chain uses TRBV29-1 and TRBJ1-1; unclear D gene. There are 10 residues in the CDR3. The V gene's germline CDR1 is SQVTM and CDR2 ANQGSEA. Trimming took 6 bases from V and 5 from J, leaving 7 bases between them. CDR3 nucleotides: TGCAGCGTGGGGAGAACTGAAGCTTTCTTT. Translated: CSVGRTEAFF.

This clone has a single count. V and J are TRBV28 and TRBJ1-4; D not certain. V was cut by 7 bases and J by 4 bases, with 10 bases left in between. Germline assignment: CDR1 MDHEN and CDR2 SYDVKM. The CDR3 extends over 13 amino acids. DNA for the CDR3: TGTGCCAGCACTACACAGCGTAATGAAAAACTGTTTTTT. As protein: CASTTQRNEKLFF. Supplemented by reference TRBV28 and TRBJ1-4, the full variable domain reads DVKVTQSSRYLVKRTGEKVFLECVQDMDHENMFWYRQDPGLGLRLIYFSYDVKMKEKGDIPEGYSVSREKKERFSLILESASTNQTSMYLCASTTQRNEKLFFGSGTQLSVL.

The rearrangement uses TRBV28 and TRBJ2-3; tentatively, D is TRBD2 (7 bases). V was shortened by 7 bases and J by 1 base, with 24 bases between the two germline ends. CDR1 is MDHEN and CDR2 is SYDVKM in the germline V gene. CDR3 length equals 18 residues. The CDR3 protein is CASILRRGAGEGTDTQYF. The CDR3 DNA is TGTGCCAGCATCCTACGGAGGGGGGCGGGAGAGGGCACAGATACGCAGTATTTT.

This chain connects TRBV2 to TRBJ1-1, with 8 bases that match TRBD1. Germline CDR1 is SNHLY and CDR2 is FYNNEI. Unmatched junction bases numbered 10, after V lost 5 bases and J lost 8 bases. This CDR3 has 14 residues. The CDR3 DNA reads as TGTGCCAGCAGTCGACAGGGGTCTATGGGAGAAGCTTTCTTT. Protein sequence: CASSRQGSMGEAFF.

This clone showed up just a few times. The gene calls are TRBV7-2 and TRBJ1-4, with no clear D. Germline lookup yields CDR1 SGHTA and CDR2 FQGNSA. This CDR3 region has 16 residues. With 1 base removed from V and 4 bases from J, the gap between germline ends came to 13 bases. The CDR3 nucleotides are TGTGCCAGCAGCTTAGGGTCTGGGCGGGGTAATGAAAAACTGTTTTTT. Its translation: CASSLGSGRGNEKLFF.

This chain uses TRBV7-9 with TRBJ1-2; 7 nucleotides line up with TRBD1. In germline, CDR1 is SEHNR, CDR2 FQNEAQ (reference sequence). The CDR3 loop spans 14 amino acids. The V gene end was trimmed by 6 bases and the J gene end by 4 bases; junction bases not matched to a gene: 8. The CDR3 region has the DNA TGTGCCAGCAGATACGGACAGGCGAGCTATGGCTACACCTTC. As protein: CASRYGQASYGYTF.

The chain combines TRBV11-3 with TRBJ2-3, with TRBD1 as a possible D gene (6 bases). V was clipped by 4 bases and J by 3 bases, with 8 bases between them. The CDR3 covers 13 residues. Germline V gives CDR1 SGHNT, CDR2 YENEEA. The CDR3 coding sequence is TGTGCCAGCAGCTGGGGGCAGACAGATACGCAGTATTTT. It yields the protein CASSWGQTDTQYF.

This chain connects TRBV7-8 to TRBJ2-7; the match to TRBD2 covers 7 bases. The germline V gene has CDR1 SGHVS and CDR2 FQNEAQ. The ends lost 5 bases at V and 0 bases at J; junction bases unmatched: 4. The CDR3 has 14 amino acids. CDR3 coding DNA: TGTGCCAGCAGCCCCCGGACTAGCTCCTACGAGCAGTACTTC. It is translated as CASSPRTSSYEQYF.

The CDR3 DNA follows: TGCGCCAGCAGCCAAGAATCGACAGGGGCGGTCGAAAAACTGTTTTTT. This translates into CASSQESTGAVEKLFF. The J gene is TRBJ1-4, the V gene TRBV4-3, with 8 nucleotides matching TRBD1. CDR1 is LGHNA, CDR2 YSLEER, per germline. V shed 0 bases and J 8 bases; nucleotides not matched to a gene: 8. This CDR3 contains 16 residues.

The CDR3, as DNA: TGTGCCAGCAGTTTGGAGCGGGGACGCTCCTACGAGCAGTACTTC. Its translation is CASSLERGRSYEQYF. This rearrangement joins TRBV27 to TRBJ2-7; 7 bases agree with TRBD2. This CDR3 has 15 amino acids. The trim removed 3 bases at V and 0 bases at J, leaving 5 bases unmatched. Germline V gene data show CDR1 as MNHEY and CDR2 as SMNVEV (reference sequence).

V usage is TRBV4-3 and J usage is TRBJ2-1; 9 positions agree with TRBD2. Germline CDR1 LGHNA, CDR2 YSLEER. This CDR3 region has 16 residues. After removal of 1 base from V and 8 bases from J, the junction contained 9 bases not matched to a gene. The CDR3 is CASSQVYSGSADEQFF. For the CDR3, the DNA is TGCGCCAGCAGCCAAGTTTATAGCGGGAGCGCGGATGAGCAGTTCTTC.

The rearrangement joins TRBV7-8 to TRBJ1-2; D uncertain. V lost 5 bases and J 3 bases, leaving 13 bases between the germline ends. The CDR3 has 14 residues. Germline-derived CDR1 and CDR2 are SGHVS and FQNEAQ. The CDR3 here is CASSPGSRDYGYTF. As DNA, the CDR3 is TGTGCCAGCAGCCCCGGATCAAGGGACTATGGCTACACCTTC.

J is TRBJ1-2 and V is TRBV4-2; maybe TRBD1 (6 bases). Germline CDR1 reads LGHNA; CDR2 reads YNFKEQ. The germline V and J ends were trimmed by 0 bases and 8 bases, with 22 bases remaining between them. This CDR3 is built from 17 residues. The CDR3 DNA reads TGTGCCAGCAGCCAAGACGGCAGGGGCGTCGGTATAACGGGCTACACCTTC. It translates to CASSQDGRGVGITGYTF.

The rearrangement uses TRBV7-2 and TRBJ2-7; D is ambiguous. V dropped 5 bases and J dropped 6 bases, with 11 bases sitting between them. The CDR3 is made up of 12 amino acids. CDR1 SGHTA and CDR2 FQGNSA come from the germline V gene. As DNA, the CDR3 is TGTGCCAGCAGCCCCAATTATGGCGAGCAGTACTTC. Its protein product is CASSPNYGEQYF.

This chain uses TRBV2 with TRBJ2-3; D not certain. V lost 4 bases and J lost 0, with 11 bases in between. Germline V gene data show CDR1 as SNHLY and CDR2 as FYNNEI. This CDR3 is 15 amino acids long. The CDR3 DNA reads as TGTGCCAGCAGTGTTGAAGGCGTTAGCACAGATACGCAGTATTTT. Translating it yields CASSVEGVSTDTQYF.

This sequence joins TRBV28 and TRBJ1-5; D gene ambiguous. Trimming took 5 bases from V and 0 from J, leaving 14 bases between them. Germline V gene data show CDR1 as MDHEN and CDR2 as SYDVKM. The CDR3 spans 16 residues. The CDR3 DNA reads TGTGCCAGCAGTCTCCCAGCAACCTTTAGCAATCAGCCCCAGCATTTT. Protein: CASSLPATFSNQPQHF.

The chain uses TRBV2 and TRBJ2-7, with 10 bases matching TRBD1. The ends lost 6 bases at V and 4 bases at J; junction bases unmatched: 3. CDR1 is SNHLY, CDR2 FYNNEI, per germline. There are 13 residues in the CDR3. The CDR3 here is CASRGGQGYEQYF. CDR3 nucleotides: TGTGCCAGCAGGGGGGGACAGGGGTACGAGCAGTACTTC.

V is TRBV7-6 and J is TRBJ2-2, with D perhaps matching TRBD1 (6 bases). Between the trimmed V and J ends, which lost 4 bases and 5 bases, there was a span of 14 bases. Per the germline V gene, CDR1 is SGHVS and CDR2 is FNYEAQ. The CDR3 spans 15 residues. The CDR3 sequence: CASSSIKGQTGELFF. The CDR3 nucleotides read TGTGCCAGCAGCTCCATAAAAGGACAGACCGGGGAGCTGTTTTTT.

The gene calls are TRBV7-3 and TRBJ2-2; tentative D call: TRBD2 (6 bases). This CDR3 has 16 amino acids. Trimming took 2 bases from V and 6 from J, leaving 16 bases between them. Per germline, CDR1 SGHTA and CDR2 FQGTGA. The CDR3 region is CASSLYTGTSAGELFF. The CDR3 region has the DNA TGTGCCAGCAGCTTATACACGGGGACTTCGGCCGGGGAGCTGTTTTTT.

The V and J genes are TRBV29-1 and TRBJ1-2; perhaps TRBD1 as D (6 bases). Germline CDR1 reads SQVTM; CDR2 reads ANQGSEA. The CDR3 is made up of 16 amino acids. The V and J ends lost 3 bases and 0 bases respectively, with 17 bases between them. For the CDR3, the DNA is TGCAGCGTTGAGGGGGGGCCCTTGACTACTAACTATGGCTACACCTTC. It translates to CSVEGGPLTTNYGYTF.

This sequence joins TRBV7-6 and TRBJ2-7; 11 bases fit TRBD1. V lost 5 bases and J lost 5; bases outside the gene matches: 8. The CDR3 is made up of 15 amino acids. The germline V gene encodes CDR1 SGHVS and CDR2 FNYEAQ. The CDR3 bases are TGTGCCAGCAGCCGCGGACAGGGGGCTCCCGACGAGCAGTACTTC. Translating gives CASSRGQGAPDEQYF.